A selection of T cell receptor beta chains follows, all from one sample in a study of T-cell reconstitution after alpha-beta-depleted transplantation in children. TCRdb analysed the PCR reads with MiXCR anew, one entry per CDR3 protein. This sample yields about 580,000 distinct CDR3 sequences, of which under 30% are seen a single time; roughly an eighth belongs to the top ten. Sequencing was performed on PBMCs, mostly from graft donor cells, taken 360 days after TCRalphabeta/CD19-depleted stem cell transplant. All receptors come from a boy under three years old who had a stem cell transplant for acute myeloid leukemia, so the T cells may come from the graft donor. Both conserved end residues are part of each CDR3. A D gene is named only where the DNA matches it firmly. Expanded clones are given a class, and other clones once, few, many or no size at all.

few NA TRBJ1-3 TRBV20-1 TGCAGTGCTAGATTAAGAGTCGGAAACACCATATATTTT CSARLRVGNTIYF
few NA TRBJ2-6 TRBV10-3 TGTGCCATCTACAGTCCCTCTGGGGCCAACGTCCTGACTTTC CAIYSPSGANVLTF
many NA TRBJ2-1 TRBV12-5 TGTGCTAGTGCGGTTTCCTACAATGAGCAGTTCTTC CASAVSYNEQFF
NA NA TRBJ1-5 TRBV12-3/TRBV12-4 TGTGCCAGCAGTCCCCAGGCGACTCAGCCCCAGCATTTT CASSPQATQPQHF
many TRBD2 TRBJ2-1 TRBV20-1 TGCAGTGCTTCACCCGGGACTAGGGTATACAGTGAGCAGTTCTTC CSASPGTRVYSEQFF
few TRBD1 TRBJ2-1 TRBV4-2 TGTGCCAGCAGCCAGCCAAGGGACAGGGTCTACAATGAGCAGTTCTTC CASSQPRDRVYNEQFF
NA NA TRBJ2-4 TRBV18 TGTGCCAGCTTAATACGACAGCGGAACATTCAGTACTTC CASLIRQRNIQYF
many TRBD1 TRBJ1-6 TRBV4-3 TGCGCCAGCAGCCTGGTGGGACAGGGTGGTTCACCCCTCCACTTT CASSLVGQGGSPLHF
NA TRBD1 TRBJ1-1 TRBV12-3/TRBV12-4 TGTGCCAGCAGTCTAGGACAGGGGGCCTGGAACACTGAAGCTTTCTTT CASSLGQGAWNTEAFF
few NA TRBJ2-3 TRBV25-1 TGTGCCAGCAGTGAATTGGCGGGGGCGACAGATACGCAGTATTTT CASSELAGATDTQYF
NA TRBD2 TRBJ2-1 TRBV6-1 TGTGCCAGCAGCCTAGCGGGGGGCCGAAACAATGAGCAGTTCTTC CASSLAGGRNNEQFF
NA NA TRBJ1-5 TRBV18 TGTGCCAGCTCACCTACCAACCCGAGCAATCAGCCCCAGCATTTT CASSPTNPSNQPQHF
few TRBD1 TRBJ1-6 TRBV18 TGTGCCAGCTCACCCGATGGACAGGGTTATTCACCCCTCCACTTT CASSPDGQGYSPLHF
few NA TRBJ1-6 TRBV20-1 TGCAGTGCTAGAGATAGCGGGGATTATTCACCCCTCCACTTT CSARDSGDYSPLHF
many NA TRBJ2-1 TRBV29-1 TGCAGCGTCAAAGAGACAGGGGAGGGTGAGCAGTTCTTC CSVKETGEGEQFF
NA TRBD1 TRBJ2-3 TRBV20-1 TGCAGTGCGACCCGGGACAGGCGCGCAGATACGCAGTATTTT CSATRDRRADTQYF
many NA TRBJ2-2 TRBV29-1 TGCAGCGTTGAAGATGGGCTCGGCGGGGTTAGATCCGGGGAGCTGTTTTTT CSVEDGLGGVRSGELFF
many TRBD1 TRBJ2-3 TRBV12-3/TRBV12-4 TGTGCCAGCAGTTTCGGGACAGGCTACACAGATACGCAGTATTTT CASSFGTGYTDTQYF
few TRBD1 TRBJ1-5 TRBV20-1 TGCAGTGCTAGGGACGACAGGGCCCATCAGCCCCAGCATTTT CSARDDRAHQPQHF
few NA TRBJ2-5 TRBV5-5 TGTGCCAGCAGCTTGGGTACTCGGCCAGAGACCCAGTACTTC CASSLGTRPETQYF
NA NA TRBJ1-2 TRBV7-9 TGTGCCAGCAGCTTAACCTCCACAGGGCTTCGGAACTATGGCTACACCTTC CASSLTSTGLRNYGYTF
many NA TRBJ2-3 TRBV12-3/TRBV12-4 TGTGCCAGCAGTTTTGGTGCGGGCTTGCCGAATCCAGATACGCAGTATTTT CASSFGAGLPNPDTQYF
NA NA TRBJ1-6 TRBV5-4 TGTGCCAGCAGCCTCCAAGGGTATAATTCACCCCTCCACTTT CASSLQGYNSPLHF
NA TRBD1 TRBJ2-1 TRBV12-3/TRBV12-4 TGTGCCACCATGGACAGGGGGCGTTGGTACAATGAGCAGTTCTTC CATMDRGRWYNEQFF
many NA TRBJ2-2 TRBV5-1 TGCGCCAGCCTCCTAGGAACGTCGAACACCGGGGAGCTGTTTTTT CASLLGTSNTGELFF
few NA TRBJ2-7 TRBV6-2/TRBV6-3 TGTGCCAGCAGCAAGGGACTTCCATACGAGCAGTACTTC CASSKGLPYEQYF
NA NA TRBJ2-3 TRBV7-9 TGTGCCAGCAGCTTTTCGACAGGATGGGGTTTGGGAGATACGCAGTATTTT CASSFSTGWGLGDTQYF
many NA TRBJ1-2 TRBV10-3 TGTGCCATCAGTGAGTGGCAGGAAAACTATGGCTACACCTTC CAISEWQENYGYTF
NA NA TRBJ2-1 TRBV14 TGTGCCAGCAGCCAAGAAGGGGAACAGGCCTACAATGAGCAGTTCTTC CASSQEGEQAYNEQFF
many TRBD1 TRBJ2-1 TRBV5-8 TGTGCCAGCAGCGGCCGGGACAGGGGCTACAATGAGCAGTTCTTC CASSGRDRGYNEQFF
NA NA TRBJ2-7 TRBV5-6 TGTGCCAGCAGCTTACGGGACGGAGCCTACGAGCAGTACTTC CASSLRDGAYEQYF
many NA TRBJ1-1 TRBV29-1 TGCAGCGTTGGGAGGGGCGTGAACACTGAAGCTTTCTTT CSVGRGVNTEAFF
NA TRBD2 TRBJ2-5 TRBV25-1 TGTGCCAGCAGTGGACGACTAGCCCAAGAGACCCAGTACTTC CASSGRLAQETQYF
NA NA TRBJ2-7 TRBV6-6 TGTGCCAGCAGTTACTCAGAAGGCGAGCAGTACTTC CASSYSEGEQYF
few NA TRBJ1-1 TRBV29-1 TGCAGCGTTGAACCATGGGTAGGAACTGAAGCTTTCTTT CSVEPWVGTEAFF
few NA TRBJ2-3 TRBV15 TGTGCCACCAGCAGAGTTAAACAGGGTCGCACAGATACGCAGTATTTT CATSRVKQGRTDTQYF
NA TRBD2 TRBJ2-3 TRBV20-1 TGCAGTGCTCTGGCGGGGGGCCTCAGCACAGATACGCAGTATTTT CSALAGGLSTDTQYF